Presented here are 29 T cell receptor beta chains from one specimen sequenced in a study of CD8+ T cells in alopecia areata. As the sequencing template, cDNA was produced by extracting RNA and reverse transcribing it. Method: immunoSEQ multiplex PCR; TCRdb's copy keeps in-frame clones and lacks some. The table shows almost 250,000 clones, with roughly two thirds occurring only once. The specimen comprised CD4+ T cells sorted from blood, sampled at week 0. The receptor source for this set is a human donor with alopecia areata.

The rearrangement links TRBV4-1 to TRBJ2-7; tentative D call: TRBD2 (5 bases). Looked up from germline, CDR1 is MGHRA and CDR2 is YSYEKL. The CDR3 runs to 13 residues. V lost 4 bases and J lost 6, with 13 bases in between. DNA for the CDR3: TGCGCCAGCAGCCTGGACTGGCTCGGCGAGCAGTACTTC. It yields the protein CASSLDWLGEQYF.

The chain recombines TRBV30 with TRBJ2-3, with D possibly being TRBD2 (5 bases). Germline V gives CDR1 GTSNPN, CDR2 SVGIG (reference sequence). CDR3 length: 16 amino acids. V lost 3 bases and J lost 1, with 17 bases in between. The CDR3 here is CAWSKLALGRTDTQYF. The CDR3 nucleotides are TGTGCCTGGAGCAAGCTAGCTCTCGGCCGCACAGATACGCAGTATTTT. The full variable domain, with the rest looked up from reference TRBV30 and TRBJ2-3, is SQTIHQWPATLVQPVGSPLSLECTVEGTSNPNLYWYRQAAGRGLQLLFYSVGIGQISSEVPQNLSASRPQDRQFILSSKKLLLSDSGFYLCAWSKLALGRTDTQYFGPGTRLTVL.

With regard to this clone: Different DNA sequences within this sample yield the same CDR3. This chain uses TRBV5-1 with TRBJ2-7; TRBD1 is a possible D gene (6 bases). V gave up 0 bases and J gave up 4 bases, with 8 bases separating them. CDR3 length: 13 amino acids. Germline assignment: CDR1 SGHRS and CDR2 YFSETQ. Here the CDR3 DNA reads TGCGCCAGCAGCTTGGGAGGGGGTTACGAGCAGTACTTC. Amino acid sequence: CASSLGGGYEQYF.

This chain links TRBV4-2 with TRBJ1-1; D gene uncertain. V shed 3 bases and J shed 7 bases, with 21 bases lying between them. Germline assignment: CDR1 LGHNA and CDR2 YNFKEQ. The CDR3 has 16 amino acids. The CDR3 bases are TGTGCCAGCAGCCATGGAGAGGAGGTCTACTCGGGTGAAGCTTTCTTT. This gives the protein CASSHGEEVYSGEAFF.

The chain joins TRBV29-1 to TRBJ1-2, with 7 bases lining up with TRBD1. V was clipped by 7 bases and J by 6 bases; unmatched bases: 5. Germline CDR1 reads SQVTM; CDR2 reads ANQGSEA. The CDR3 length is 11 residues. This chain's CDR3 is CSAGQSDGYTF. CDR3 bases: TGCAGCGCGGGACAGTCAGATGGCTACACCTTC.

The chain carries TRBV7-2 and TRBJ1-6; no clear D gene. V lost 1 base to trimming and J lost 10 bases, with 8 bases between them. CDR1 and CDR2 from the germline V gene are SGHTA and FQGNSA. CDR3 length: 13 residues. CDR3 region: CASSLDFSSPLHF. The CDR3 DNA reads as TGTGCCAGCAGCTTAGATTTTTCCTCACCCCTCCACTTT.

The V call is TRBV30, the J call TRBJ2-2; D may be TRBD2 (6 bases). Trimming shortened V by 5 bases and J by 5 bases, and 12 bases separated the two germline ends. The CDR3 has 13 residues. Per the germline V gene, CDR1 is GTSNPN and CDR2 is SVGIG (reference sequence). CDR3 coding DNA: TGTGCCTGGGGTGGGACTTTGACCGGGGAGCTGTTTTTT. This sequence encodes CAWGGTLTGELFF.

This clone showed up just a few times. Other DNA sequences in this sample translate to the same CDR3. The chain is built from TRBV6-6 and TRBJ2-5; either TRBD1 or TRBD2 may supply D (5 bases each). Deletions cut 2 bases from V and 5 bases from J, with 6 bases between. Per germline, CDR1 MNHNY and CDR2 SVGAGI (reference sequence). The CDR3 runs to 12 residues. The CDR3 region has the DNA TGTGCCAGCAGTTACGGGGGTGAGACCCAGTACTTC. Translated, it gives CASSYGGETQYF.

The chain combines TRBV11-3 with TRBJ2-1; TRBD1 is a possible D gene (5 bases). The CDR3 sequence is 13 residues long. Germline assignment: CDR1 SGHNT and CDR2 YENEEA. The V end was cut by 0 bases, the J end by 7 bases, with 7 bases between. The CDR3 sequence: CASSLETENEQFF. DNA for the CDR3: TGTGCCAGCAGCTTAGAGACAGAAAATGAGCAGTTCTTC.

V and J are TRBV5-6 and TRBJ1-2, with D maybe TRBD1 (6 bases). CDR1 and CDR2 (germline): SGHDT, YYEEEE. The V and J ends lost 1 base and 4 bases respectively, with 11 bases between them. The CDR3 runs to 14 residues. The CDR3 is CASSLIGGVYGYTF. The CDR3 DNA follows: TGTGCCAGCAGCTTGATCGGGGGCGTCTATGGCTACACCTTC.

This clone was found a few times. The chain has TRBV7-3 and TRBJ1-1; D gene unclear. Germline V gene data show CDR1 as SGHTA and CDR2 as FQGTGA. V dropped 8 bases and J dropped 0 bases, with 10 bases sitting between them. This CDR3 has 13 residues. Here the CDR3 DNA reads TGTGCCAGCGGACGGAACATGAACACTGAAGCTTTCTTT. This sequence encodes CASGRNMNTEAFF.

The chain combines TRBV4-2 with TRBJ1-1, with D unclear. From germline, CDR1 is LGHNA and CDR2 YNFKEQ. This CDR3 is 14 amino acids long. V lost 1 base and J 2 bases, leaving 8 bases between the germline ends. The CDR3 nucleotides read TGTGCCAGCAGCCAAGGGCAGCTCAACACTGAAGCTTTCTTT. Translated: CASSQGQLNTEAFF.

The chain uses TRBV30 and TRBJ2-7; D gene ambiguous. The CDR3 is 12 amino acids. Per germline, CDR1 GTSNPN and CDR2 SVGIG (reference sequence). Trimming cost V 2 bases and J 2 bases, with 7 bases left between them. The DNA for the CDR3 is TGTGCCTGGAGTCACGGTACCTACGAGCAGTACTTC. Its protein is CAWSHGTYEQYF.

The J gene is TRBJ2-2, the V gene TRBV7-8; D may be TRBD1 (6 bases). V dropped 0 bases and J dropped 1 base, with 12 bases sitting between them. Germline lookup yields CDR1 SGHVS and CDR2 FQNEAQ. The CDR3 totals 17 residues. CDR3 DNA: TGTGCCAGCAGCTTAGCGTATGGCAGGGGGAACACCGGGGAGCTGTTTTTT. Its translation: CASSLAYGRGNTGELFF. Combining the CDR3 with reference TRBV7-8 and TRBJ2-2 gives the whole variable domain GAGVSQSPRYKVAKRGQDVALRCDPISGHVSLFWYQQALGQGPEFLTYFQNEAQLDKSGLPSDRFFAERPEGSVSTLKIQRTQQEDSAVYLCASSLAYGRGNTGELFFGEGSRLTVL.

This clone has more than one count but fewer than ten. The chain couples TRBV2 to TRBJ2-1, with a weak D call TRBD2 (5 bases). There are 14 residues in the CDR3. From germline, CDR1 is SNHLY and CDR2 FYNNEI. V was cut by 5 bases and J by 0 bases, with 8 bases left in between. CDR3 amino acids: CASSRGISYNEQFF. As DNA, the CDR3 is TGTGCCAGCAGTCGGGGAATCTCCTACAATGAGCAGTTCTTC.

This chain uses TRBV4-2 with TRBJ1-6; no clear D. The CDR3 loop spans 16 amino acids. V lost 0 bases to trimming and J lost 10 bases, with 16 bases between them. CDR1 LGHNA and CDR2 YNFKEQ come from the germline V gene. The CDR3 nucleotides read TGTGCCAGCAGCCAAGATAAGGGTGTGGTAGGATCACCCCTCCACTTT. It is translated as CASSQDKGVVGSPLHF.

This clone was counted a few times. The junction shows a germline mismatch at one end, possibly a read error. Written as DNA, the CDR3 is TGTGCCAGCAGTTCAGGGGTTTCCTACGAGCAGTACTTC. Translated: CASSSGVSYEQYF. The V call is TRBV10-3, the J call TRBJ2-7; the D gene is possibly TRBD1 (6 bases). The germline CDR1 and CDR2 sequences are ENHRY and SYGVKD. The CDR3 loop spans 13 amino acids.

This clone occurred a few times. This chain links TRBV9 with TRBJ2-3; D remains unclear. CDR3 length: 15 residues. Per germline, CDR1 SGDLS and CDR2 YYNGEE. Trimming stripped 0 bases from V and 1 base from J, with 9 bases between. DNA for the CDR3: TGTGCCAGCAGCGTAGGGTCATTAGGCACAGATACGCAGTATTTT. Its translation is CASSVGSLGTDTQYF.

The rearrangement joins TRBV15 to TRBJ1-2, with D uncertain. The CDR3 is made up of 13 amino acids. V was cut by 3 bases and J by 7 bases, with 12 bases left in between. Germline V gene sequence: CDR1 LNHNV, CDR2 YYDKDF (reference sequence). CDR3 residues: CATSSRLVAGYTF. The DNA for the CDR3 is TGTGCCACCAGCAGTAGACTGGTGGCTGGCTACACCTTC.

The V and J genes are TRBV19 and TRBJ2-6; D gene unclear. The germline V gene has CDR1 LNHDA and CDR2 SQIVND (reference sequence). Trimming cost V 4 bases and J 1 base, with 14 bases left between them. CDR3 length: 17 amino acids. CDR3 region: CASSRNAVRSGANVLTF. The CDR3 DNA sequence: TGTGCCAGTAGTAGAAATGCGGTCCGGTCTGGGGCCAACGTCCTGACTTTC.

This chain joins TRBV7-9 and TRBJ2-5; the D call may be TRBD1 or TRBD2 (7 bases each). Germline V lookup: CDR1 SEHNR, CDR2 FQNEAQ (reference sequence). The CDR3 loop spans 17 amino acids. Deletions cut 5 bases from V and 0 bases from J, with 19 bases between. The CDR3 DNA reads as TGTGCCAGCAGCCCAGGGGGAGGGAGGGTCCACCAAGAGACCCAGTACTTC. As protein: CASSPGGGRVHQETQYF.

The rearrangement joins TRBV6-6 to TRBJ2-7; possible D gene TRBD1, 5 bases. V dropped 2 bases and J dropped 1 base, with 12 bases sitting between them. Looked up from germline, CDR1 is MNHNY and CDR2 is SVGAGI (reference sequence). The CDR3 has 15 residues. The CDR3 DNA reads TGTGCCAGCAGTTACCCGTCAGGGATTTCCTACGAGCAGTACTTC. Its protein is CASSYPSGISYEQYF.

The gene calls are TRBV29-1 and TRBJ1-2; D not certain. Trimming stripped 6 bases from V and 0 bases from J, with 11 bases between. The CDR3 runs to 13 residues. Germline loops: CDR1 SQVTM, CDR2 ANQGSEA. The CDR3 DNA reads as TGCAGCGTCTCGGACCGATCTAACTATGGCTACACCTTC. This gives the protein CSVSDRSNYGYTF.

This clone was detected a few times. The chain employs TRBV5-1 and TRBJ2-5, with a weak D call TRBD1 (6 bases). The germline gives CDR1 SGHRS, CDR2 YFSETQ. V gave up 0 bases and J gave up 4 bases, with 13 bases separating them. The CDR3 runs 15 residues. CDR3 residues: CASSLAGAVLETQYF. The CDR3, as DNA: TGCGCCAGCAGCTTGGCAGGGGCAGTCTTAGAGACCCAGTACTTC.

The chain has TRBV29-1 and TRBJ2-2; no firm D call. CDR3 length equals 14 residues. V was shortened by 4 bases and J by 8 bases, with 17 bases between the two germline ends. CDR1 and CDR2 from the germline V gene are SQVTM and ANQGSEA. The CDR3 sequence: CSVGPSGMGGELFF. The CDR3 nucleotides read TGCAGCGTTGGCCCCTCAGGCATGGGTGGGGAGCTGTTTTTT.

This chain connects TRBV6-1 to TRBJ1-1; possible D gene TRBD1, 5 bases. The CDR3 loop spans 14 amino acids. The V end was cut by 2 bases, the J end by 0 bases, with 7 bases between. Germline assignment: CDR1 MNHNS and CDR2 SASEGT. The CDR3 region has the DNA TGTGCCAGCAGTGAATGGGGCATGAACACTGAAGCTTTCTTT. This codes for CASSEWGMNTEAFF.

The CDR3 sequence: CASSVRGAGEQYF. CDR3 nucleotides: TGTGCCAGCAGCGTACGGGGGGCTGGCGAGCAGTACTTC. J is TRBJ2-7 and V is TRBV9; possible D gene TRBD2, 7 bases. Germline CDR1 is SGDLS and CDR2 is YYNGEE. The CDR3 contains 13 residues. V was shortened by 1 base and J by 6 bases, with 11 bases between the two germline ends.

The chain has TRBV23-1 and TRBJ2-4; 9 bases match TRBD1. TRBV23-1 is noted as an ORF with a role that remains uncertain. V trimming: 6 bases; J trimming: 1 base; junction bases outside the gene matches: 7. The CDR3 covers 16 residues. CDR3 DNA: TGCGCCAGCAGGCGAGACAGGGGGAAGGCCAAAAACATTCAGTACTTC. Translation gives CASRRDRGKAKNIQYF.

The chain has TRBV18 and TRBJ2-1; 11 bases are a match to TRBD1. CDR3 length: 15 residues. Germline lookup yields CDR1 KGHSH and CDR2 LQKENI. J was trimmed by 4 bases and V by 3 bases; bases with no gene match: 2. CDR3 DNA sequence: TGTGCCAGCTCACCCGGGACAGGGGGGTACAATGAGCAGTTCTTC. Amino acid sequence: CASSPGTGGYNEQFF.